This passage covers 27 T cell receptor beta chains from one sample sequenced in a study of OX40 agonist ivuxolimab in advanced cancers. To prepare the library, the immunoSEQ multiplex PCR assay was applied. Entries here come from immuneACCESS through TCRdb and include only in-frame sequences with V and J called. Some clones fail to appear in such tables; in the studies checked, an unresolved V gene covers under half of the shortfall, and the cause of the remainder is unknown. In this sample the table shows around 60,000 clones, approximately 91% of which occur a single time. The ten largest clones take up 25% of the sample. The specimen was CD4+ or CD8+ T cells sorted from blood, collected in a trial of the OX40 agonist ivuxolimab. These receptors were obtained from an adult with an advanced solid tumor such as melanoma, head and neck, liver or kidney cancer.

This clone was found a few times. J is TRBJ2-1 and V is TRBV11-2; 8 nucleotides line up with TRBD2. With V trimmed by 2 bases and J by 6 bases, 6 bases remained unmatched. This CDR3 has 15 residues. Germline V gene data show CDR1 as SGHAT and CDR2 as FQNNGV. The DNA for the CDR3 is TGTGCCAGCAGCTTATACAGCGGGAGTATCAATGAGCAGTTCTTC. This codes for CASSLYSGSINEQFF.

This clone was seen just once. The genes are TRBV6-5 and TRBJ2-7; TRBD1 matches at 9 bases. V shed 5 bases and J 5 bases; nucleotides not matched to a gene: 7. In germline, CDR1 is MNHEY, CDR2 SVGAGI. There are 14 residues in the CDR3. In DNA form, the CDR3 reads TGTGCCAGCAGTGACACGGGACAGGGCGACGAGCAGTACTTC. Its protein product is CASSDTGQGDEQYF.

The chain carries TRBV29-1 and TRBJ2-7; 7 bases line up with TRBD1. V shed 6 bases and J 5 bases; nucleotides not matched to a gene: 10. Germline-derived CDR1 and CDR2 are SQVTM and ANQGSEA. The length of the CDR3 is 13 residues. The CDR3 here is CSVRDSRYDEQYF. CDR3 DNA: TGCAGCGTACGGGACAGCCGATATGACGAGCAGTACTTC.

The chain has TRBV25-1 and TRBJ1-5; D gene uncertain. CDR3 size: 14 residues. V was cut by 3 bases and J by 1 base, with 7 bases left in between. CDR1 and CDR2 from the germline V gene are MGHDK and SYGVNS. CDR3 in amino acids: CASSDGGSNQPQHF. Written as DNA, the CDR3 is TGTGCCAGCAGTGACGGTGGAAGCAATCAGCCCCAGCATTTT.

In its sample, this clone was seen a few times. The chain uses TRBV19 and TRBJ1-1, with D hard to call. The CDR3 length is 12 residues. Germline V gene lookup returns CDR1 LNHDA and CDR2 SQIVND (reference sequence). V lost 10 bases and J 1 base, leaving 10 bases between the germline ends. CDR3 bases: TGTGCCACCAAAGGGTGGAACACTGAAGCTTTCTTT. It translates to CATKGWNTEAFF.

This clone was observed a handful of times. The chain carries TRBV6-1 and TRBJ1-1; weak D call: TRBD1 (5 bases). Germline assignment: CDR1 MNHNS and CDR2 SASEGT. The CDR3 is 12 amino acids. V lost 3 bases and J 5 bases, leaving 7 bases between the germline ends. The CDR3 nucleotides read TGTGCCAGCAGTGACTGGGGGACTGAAGCTTTCTTT. It is translated as CASSDWGTEAFF.

Only one count was recorded for this clone. This chain links TRBV28 with TRBJ2-2; 8 bases fit TRBD2. Trimming took 4 bases from V and 5 from J; bases not matched to a gene: 6. The length of the CDR3 is 15 residues. CDR1 is MDHEN, CDR2 SYDVKM, per germline. This CDR3 is CASSSLAGDTGELFF. The CDR3 region has the DNA TGTGCCAGCAGTTCTCTAGCGGGCGATACCGGGGAGCTGTTTTTT.

The chain links TRBV27 to TRBJ2-7, with 9 nucleotides matching TRBD1. CDR1 is MNHEY, CDR2 SMNVEV, per germline (reference sequence). The CDR3 length is 15 residues. J gave up 9 bases and V 3 bases, and 12 bases lay outside the gene matches. The CDR3 loop is CASSFGTGTSGGQYF. The CDR3 nucleotides are TGTGCCAGCAGTTTCGGGACAGGGACATCTGGGGGGCAGTACTTC.

This clone has a handful of counts. The rearrangement links TRBV10-1 to TRBJ2-7; the D is unclear. Per the germline V gene, CDR1 is WNHNN and CDR2 is SYGVQD (reference sequence). This CDR3 region has 13 residues. Trimming removed 3 bases from V and 3 bases from J, with 9 bases in between. CDR3 amino acids: CASSESESYEQYF. Written as DNA, the CDR3 is TGCGCCAGCAGTGAATCGGAGAGCTACGAGCAGTACTTC.

The chain couples TRBV6-1 to TRBJ1-5; D is undetermined. V dropped 7 bases and J dropped 2 bases, with 6 bases sitting between them. CDR1 MNHNS and CDR2 SASEGT come from the germline V gene. This CDR3 is built from 12 residues. The CDR3 DNA sequence: TGTGCCAGCACGAAGGGCAATCAGCCCCAGCATTTT. It specifies CASTKGNQPQHF.

The V and J genes are TRBV7-9 and TRBJ2-5, with 9 bases identical to TRBD1. J gave up 4 bases and V 3 bases, and 6 bases lay outside the gene matches. The CDR3 has 15 residues. Germline lookup yields CDR1 SEHNR and CDR2 FQNEAQ (reference sequence). CDR3: CASSLVGQGIETQYF. The CDR3 region has the DNA TGTGCCAGCAGCTTGGTGGGACAGGGTATAGAGACCCAGTACTTC. Combining the CDR3 with reference TRBV7-9 and TRBJ2-5 gives the whole variable domain DTGVSQNPRHKITKRGQNVTFRCDPISEHNRLYWYRQTLGQGPEFLTYFQNEAQLEKSRLLSDRFSAERPKGSFSTLEIQRTEQGDSAMYLCASSLVGQGIETQYFGPGTRLLVL.

V is TRBV7-2 and J is TRBJ2-1; no clear D. V was trimmed by 1 base and J by 1 base, leaving 11 bases between them. This CDR3 is 16 amino acids long. Germline assignment: CDR1 SGHTA and CDR2 FQGNSA. The CDR3 sequence is CASSLEWVLSYNEQFF. In DNA form, the CDR3 reads TGTGCCAGCAGCTTAGAGTGGGTATTATCCTACAATGAGCAGTTCTTC.

The V and J genes are TRBV5-1 and TRBJ2-2; D is undetermined. Trimming stripped 1 base from V and 6 bases from J, with 4 bases between. The CDR3 runs 12 residues. Germline loops: CDR1 SGHRS, CDR2 YFSETQ. CDR3 amino acids: CASSLWSGELFF. The DNA of the CDR3 is TGCGCCAGCAGCTTGTGGTCCGGGGAGCTGTTTTTT.

The chain carries TRBV4-1 and TRBJ2-1, with 7 bases matching TRBD2. The J segment lost 9 bases and the V segment lost 4 bases, leaving 6 bases of the junction unmatched. This CDR3 contains 13 residues. The germline V gene encodes CDR1 MGHRA and CDR2 YSYEKL. The CDR3 DNA is TGCGCCAGCAGCCTCGGACTAGAGATTGAGCAGTTCTTC. Translating gives CASSLGLEIEQFF.

The chain uses TRBV4-1 and TRBJ1-2; no clear D gene. Germline V CDR1 and CDR2: MGHRA, YSYEKL. The CDR3 totals 15 residues. Deletions cut 4 bases from V and 3 bases from J, with 15 bases between. The CDR3 region has the DNA TGCGCCAGCAGCCTCAGACCGTTCACGGACTATGGCTACACCTTC. Translating it yields CASSLRPFTDYGYTF.

This sequence joins TRBV7-2 and TRBJ2-6; D remains unclear. The germline V gene encodes CDR1 SGHTA and CDR2 FQGNSA. Trimming cost V 5 bases and J 0 bases, with 5 bases left between them. The CDR3 is 14 amino acids. CDR3 region: CASSGISGANVLTF. DNA of the CDR3: TGTGCCAGCAGCGGAATCTCTGGGGCCAACGTCCTGACTTTC.

The rearrangement links TRBV9 to TRBJ1-2; no definite D call. The CDR3 runs to 11 residues. V was cut by 4 bases and J by 6 bases, with 7 bases left in between. The germline gives CDR1 SGDLS, CDR2 YYNGEE. Here the CDR3 reads CASSSPDGYTF. DNA for the CDR3: TGTGCCAGCAGCTCCCCTGATGGCTACACCTTC.

The chain is built from TRBV7-8 and TRBJ2-1, with TRBD2 identical over 15 bases. This CDR3 spans 17 amino acids. The germline CDR1 and CDR2 sequences are SGHVS and FQNEAQ. V gave up 5 bases and J gave up 6 bases; unmatched junction bases: 8. CDR3 loop: CASSPGLAGGSGNEQFF. The CDR3, as DNA: TGTGCCAGCAGCCCGGGACTAGCGGGAGGTAGTGGCAATGAGCAGTTCTTC.

The chain is built from TRBV7-9 and TRBJ2-7; a weak D match, TRBD1 (6 bases). CDR1 is SEHNR, CDR2 FQNEAQ, per germline (reference sequence). CDR3 size: 12 residues. Trimming shortened V by 3 bases and J by 5 bases, and 8 bases separated the two germline ends. The CDR3 coding sequence is TGTGCCAGCAGCTTCGGGACACACGAGCAGTACTTC. This encodes CASSFGTHEQYF.

V gene TRBV19 combines with J gene TRBJ2-3; D gene uncertain. Trimming shortened V by 8 bases and J by 0 bases, and 9 bases separated the two germline ends. Germline V gene data show CDR1 as LNHDA and CDR2 as SQIVND (reference sequence). The CDR3 contains 13 residues. CDR3 in amino acids: CASSYLSTDTQYF. CDR3 bases: TGTGCCAGTTCCTATCTGAGCACAGATACGCAGTATTTT.

This chain connects TRBV11-3 to TRBJ2-3; 15 bases align to TRBD2. This CDR3 contains 16 residues. The V segment lost 3 bases and the J segment 3 bases; nucleotides outside the gene matches: 1. Germline V gene data show CDR1 as SGHNT and CDR2 as YENEEA. The CDR3 sequence is CASSLGTSGRTDTQYF. CDR3 DNA sequence: TGTGCCAGCAGCTTGGGGACTAGCGGGAGGACAGATACGCAGTATTTT.

The chain combines TRBV28 with TRBJ2-2, with D tentatively TRBD1 (5 bases). The length of the CDR3 is 15 residues. CDR1 is MDHEN and CDR2 is SYDVKM in the germline V gene. The V end lost 5 bases, the J end lost 1 base, and 11 bases lay between the germline ends. The CDR3 loop reads CASSPRTLNTGELFF. In DNA, the CDR3 is TGTGCCAGCAGTCCCCGGACACTGAACACCGGGGAGCTGTTTTTT.

This clone was detected only once. V gene TRBV5-6 combines with J gene TRBJ2-7; 7 nucleotides line up with TRBD1. Germline V lookup: CDR1 SGHDT, CDR2 YYEEEE. Trimming took 4 bases from V and 2 from J; bases not matched to a gene: 9. The CDR3 extends over 15 amino acids. CDR3 in DNA: TGTGCCAGCAGCCCATCGGGACAGAGAACCTACGAGCAGTACTTC. The encoded protein is CASSPSGQRTYEQYF.

The rearrangement joins TRBV27 to TRBJ2-5, with 9 nucleotides matching TRBD2. V shed 5 bases, J shed 6 bases, and the junction held 4 bases outside the gene matches. Germline V CDR1 and CDR2: MNHEY, SMNVEV (reference sequence). The CDR3 extends over 13 amino acids. The CDR3 sequence: CASSHGTSQTQYF. As DNA, the CDR3 is TGTGCCAGCAGTCACGGGACTAGCCAGACCCAGTACTTC.

The CDR3 loop reads CSVEWGRATGELFF. CDR3 nucleotides: TGCAGCGTTGAGTGGGGGAGGGCCACCGGGGAGCTGTTTTTT. The J gene is TRBJ2-2, the V gene TRBV29-1, with 7 bases that match TRBD2. Germline values: CDR1 SQVTM, CDR2 ANQGSEA. The CDR3 has 14 residues. The J segment lost 4 bases and the V segment lost 3 bases, leaving 5 bases of the junction unmatched.

The CDR3 bases are TGCGCCAGCAGCCCCGGAGGAGAGACCCAGTACTTC. This sequence encodes CASSPGGETQYF. The chain joins TRBV5-1 to TRBJ2-5; D is perhaps TRBD2 (5 bases). This CDR3 contains 12 residues. CDR1 and CDR2 from the germline V gene are SGHRS and YFSETQ. Between the trimmed V and J ends, which lost 4 bases and 4 bases, there was a span of 8 bases. Full variable domain (remainder filled in from reference TRBV5-1 and TRBJ2-5): KAGVTQTPRYLIKTRGQQVTLSCSPISGHRSVSWYQQTPGQGLQFLFEYFSETQRNKGNFPGRFSGRQFSNSRSEMNVSTLELGDSALYLCASSPGGETQYFGPGTRLLVL.

The rearrangement links TRBV5-4 to TRBJ2-2; 7 positions match TRBD1. Germline trimming cut 6 bases from V and 4 bases from J; bases unmatched to any gene: 0. This CDR3 has 12 residues. The germline gives CDR1 SGHNT, CDR2 YYREEE (reference sequence). CDR3 region: CASTGGTGELFF. CDR3 nucleotide sequence: TGTGCCAGCACAGGGGGCACCGGGGAGCTGTTTTTT.